The present entry profiles one T cell receptor beta chain with its context. What it recognizes is unknown. The data are from a study of T cell responses to AZD1222 COVID-19 vaccine. Study outcomes and limitations: No day 14 peak samples; only post-peak repertoires were characterized. Spike-specific TCRs gained breadth and depth after people received two AZD1222 doses.

Using immunoSEQ multiplex PCR, the repertoire was profiled, and TCRdb retains in-frame clones only, with some absent. The data show approximately 150,000 clones, around 89% seen once. Trimming removed 2 bases from V and 9 bases from J; junction bases left unmatched: 8. The CDR3 length is 15 residues. Looked up from germline, CDR1 is SGHAT and CDR2 is FQNNGV. The sample consisted of peripheral blood, taken on day 0 of AZD1222 vaccination. The rearrangement uses TRBV11-2 and TRBJ2-1; 9 bases line up with TRBD2. This receptor was obtained from an adult in good health. CDR3 protein: CASSLSSGRYGEQFF. In DNA form, the CDR3 reads TGTGCCAGCAGCTTATCCAGCGGGAGGTACGGTGAGCAGTTCTTC.